The T cell receptor (beta chain) under discussion was sequenced for a study of human T cells and chemical hapten exposure. In the study overall: Small differences in pooled library volume mainly drove the variation in TCR yields per sample.

A few counts support this clonotype. The CDR3 covers 15 residues. Losses at the gene ends were 2 bases for V and 5 bases for J; bases not matched to a gene: 7. CDR1 is MDHEN, CDR2 SYDVKM, per germline. TCRdb re-derived calls from the RACE reads in MiXCR, one entry per CDR3 protein. The sample has about 45,000 distinct CDR3 sequences, about 3.7% seen once; the top ten hold approximately 5%. Time point given: healthy volunteer bleed at 6 weeks. Blood, whole and unfractionated, served as the source for total RNA extraction. This TCR was recovered from a human donor in good health. Some clones in this sample may be carry-over from other donors' samples. Sequenced sample: whole blood. This rearrangement joins TRBV28 to TRBJ1-1, with 8 bases identical to TRBD1. Here the CDR3 reads CASSLNTGGRTEAFF. In DNA, the CDR3 is TGTGCCAGCAGTTTAAACACAGGGGGGAGGACTGAAGCTTTCTTT.